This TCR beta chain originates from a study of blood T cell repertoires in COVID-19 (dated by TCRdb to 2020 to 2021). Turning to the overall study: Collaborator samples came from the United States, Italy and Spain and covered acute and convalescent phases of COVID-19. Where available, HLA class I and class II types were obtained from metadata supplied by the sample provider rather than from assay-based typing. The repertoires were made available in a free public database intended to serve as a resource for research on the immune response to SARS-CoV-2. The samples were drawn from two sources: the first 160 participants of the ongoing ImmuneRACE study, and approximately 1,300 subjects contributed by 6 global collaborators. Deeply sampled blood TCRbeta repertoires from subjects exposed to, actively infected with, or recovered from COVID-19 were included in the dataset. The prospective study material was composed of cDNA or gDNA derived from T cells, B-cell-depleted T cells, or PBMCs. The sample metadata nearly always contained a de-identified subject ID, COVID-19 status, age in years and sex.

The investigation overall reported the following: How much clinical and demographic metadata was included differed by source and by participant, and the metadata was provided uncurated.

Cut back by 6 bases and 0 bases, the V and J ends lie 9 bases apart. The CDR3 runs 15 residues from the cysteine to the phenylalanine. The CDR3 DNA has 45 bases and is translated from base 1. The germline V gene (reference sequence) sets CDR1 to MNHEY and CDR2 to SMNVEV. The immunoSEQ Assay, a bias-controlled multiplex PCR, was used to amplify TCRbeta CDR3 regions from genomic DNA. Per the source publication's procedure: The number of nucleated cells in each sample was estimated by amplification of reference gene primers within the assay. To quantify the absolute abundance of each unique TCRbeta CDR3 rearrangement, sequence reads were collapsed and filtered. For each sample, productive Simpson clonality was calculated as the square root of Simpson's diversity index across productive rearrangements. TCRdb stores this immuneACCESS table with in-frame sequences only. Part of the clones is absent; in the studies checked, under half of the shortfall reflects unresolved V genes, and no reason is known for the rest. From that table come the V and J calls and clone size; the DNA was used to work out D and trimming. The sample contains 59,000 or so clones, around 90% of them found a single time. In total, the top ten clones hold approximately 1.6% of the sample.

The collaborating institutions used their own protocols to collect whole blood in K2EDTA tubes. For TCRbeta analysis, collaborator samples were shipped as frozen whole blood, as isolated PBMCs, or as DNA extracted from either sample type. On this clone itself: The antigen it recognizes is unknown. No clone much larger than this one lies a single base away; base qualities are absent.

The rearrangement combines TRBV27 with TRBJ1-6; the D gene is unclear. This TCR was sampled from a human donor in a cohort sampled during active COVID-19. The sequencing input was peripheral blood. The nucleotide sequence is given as TGTGCCAGCAGAAAACGGGACTCCTATAATTCACCCCTCCACTTT. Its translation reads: CASRKRDSYNSPLHF.